The sequence of this TCR beta chain was determined in a study of cytomegalovirus exposure and HLA in healthy donors. Findings of the study overall: HLA alleles showed associations with 15,000 to 20,000 TCR beta sequences in a later analysis, at a 0.05 false discovery rate. A link between a missense DCLRE1C variant and TCR beta V- and J-gene trimming emerged from a later analysis. A later analysis by the authors found several of the most significant clusters apparently linked to common viral pathogens. A later analysis found that most CMV-associated TCR beta chains appeared HLA-restricted.

Of note for this clone: The antigen is not known. Germline and junction disagree at one end, which may indicate a read error.

Per the germline V gene, CDR1 is SGHDN and CDR2 is FVKESK. The CDR3 has 16 residues. It was with 60 Vbeta and 13 Jbeta primers that the PCR ran. The data were produced by immunoSEQ multiplex PCR, yet TCRdb's version contains in-frame clones alone and is incomplete. Among approximately 160,000 clones listed, 70% to 80% were seen once. The sequence was collected from a young man in good health and CMV-seropositive. The V call is TRBV14, the J call TRBJ2-7, with TRBD1 identical over 8 bases. Material for sequencing was PBMCs. This CDR3 is CASSQDGQGPLRFKDF. CDR3 nucleotide sequence: TGTGCCAGCAGCCAAGACGGACAGGGCCCCCTAAGATTCAAGGACTTC.